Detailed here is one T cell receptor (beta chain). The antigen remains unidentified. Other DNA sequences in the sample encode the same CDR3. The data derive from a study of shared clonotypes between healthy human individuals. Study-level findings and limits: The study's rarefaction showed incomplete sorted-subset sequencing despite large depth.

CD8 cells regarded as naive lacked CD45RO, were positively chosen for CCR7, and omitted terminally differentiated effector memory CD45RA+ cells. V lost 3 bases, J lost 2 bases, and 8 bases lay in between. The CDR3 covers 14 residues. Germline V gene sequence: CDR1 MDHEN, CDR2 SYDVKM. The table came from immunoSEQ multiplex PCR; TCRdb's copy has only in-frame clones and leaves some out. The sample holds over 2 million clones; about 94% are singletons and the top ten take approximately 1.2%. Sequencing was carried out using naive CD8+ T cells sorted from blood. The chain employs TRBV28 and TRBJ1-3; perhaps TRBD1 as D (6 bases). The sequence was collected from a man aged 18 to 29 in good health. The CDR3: CASSFRGAGNTIYF. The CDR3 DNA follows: TGTGCCAGCAGTTTTAGGGGGGCTGGAAACACCATATATTTT.